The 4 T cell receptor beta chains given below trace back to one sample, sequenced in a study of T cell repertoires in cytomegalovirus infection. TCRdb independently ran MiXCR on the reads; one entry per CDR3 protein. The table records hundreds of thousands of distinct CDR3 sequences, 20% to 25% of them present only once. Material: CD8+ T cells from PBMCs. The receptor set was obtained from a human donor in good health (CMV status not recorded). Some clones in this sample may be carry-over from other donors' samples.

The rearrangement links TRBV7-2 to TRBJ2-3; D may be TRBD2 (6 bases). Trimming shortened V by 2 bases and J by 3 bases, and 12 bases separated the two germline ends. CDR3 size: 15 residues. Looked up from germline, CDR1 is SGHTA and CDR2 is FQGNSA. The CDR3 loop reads CASSLMPGRTDTQYF. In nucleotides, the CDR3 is TGTGCCAGCAGCTTAATGCCAGGGAGGACAGATACGCAGTATTTT.

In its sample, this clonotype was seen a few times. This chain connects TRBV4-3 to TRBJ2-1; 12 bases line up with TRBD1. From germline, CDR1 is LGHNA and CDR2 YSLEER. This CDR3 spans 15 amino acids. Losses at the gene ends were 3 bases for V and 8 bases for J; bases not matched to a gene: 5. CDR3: CASSHRDRGPYEQFF. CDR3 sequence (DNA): TGCGCCAGCAGCCATCGGGACAGGGGGCCCTATGAGCAGTTCTTC.

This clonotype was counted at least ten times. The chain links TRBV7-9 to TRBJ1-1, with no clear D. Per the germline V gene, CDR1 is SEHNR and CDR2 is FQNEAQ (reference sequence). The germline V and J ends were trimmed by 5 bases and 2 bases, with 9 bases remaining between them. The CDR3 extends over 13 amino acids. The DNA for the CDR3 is TGTGCCAGCAGCCTGGGTTTTAACACTGAAGCTTTCTTT. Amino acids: CASSLGFNTEAFF.

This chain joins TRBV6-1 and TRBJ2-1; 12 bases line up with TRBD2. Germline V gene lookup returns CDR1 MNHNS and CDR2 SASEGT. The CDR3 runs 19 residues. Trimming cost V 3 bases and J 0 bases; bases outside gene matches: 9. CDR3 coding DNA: TGTGCCAGCAGTGAGTTACTAGCGGGGGGCTGGAACTCCTACAATGAGCAGTTCTTC. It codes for CASSELLAGGWNSYNEQFF.